The sequence of this TCR beta chain was determined in a study of cytomegalovirus exposure and HLA in healthy donors. The CDR3 sequence is 12 residues long. Germline loops: CDR1 SQVTM, CDR2 ANQGSEA. V was shortened by 4 bases and J by 4 bases, with 10 bases between the two germline ends. In the case of this clone: The identical CDR3 is also encoded by other nucleotide sequences in the sample.

Clones were read by immunoSEQ multiplex PCR, and TCRdb kept only the in-frame ones, dropping some. There are 100,000 to 150,000 clones in the sample; nearly 90% occur only once, and 1% to 1.5% lies in the top ten. The sequence was obtained from a woman younger than 30 in good health and CMV-seronegative. The chain links TRBV29-1 to TRBJ1-1, with D maybe TRBD1 (6 bases). Sequenced sample: PBMCs. The CDR3 DNA is TGCAGCGTTGCCCAGACAGGCACTGAAGCTTTCTTT. Translating gives CSVAQTGTEAFF.